This entry features one T cell receptor beta chain sequence. This clone was seen a handful of times. Its antigen is currently not known. The sample holds no much larger clone one base away, and base qualities are not on file. The sample comes from a study of tumor-infiltrating lymphocytes in localized non-small cell lung cancer (dated by TCRdb to about 2021). Broadly, across the study: The cohort included patients whose samples were collected after neoadjuvant chemotherapy, as well as both smokers and never-smokers and several histologies. Alongside flow cytometry, multiplex immunofluorescence, RNA-seq, exome sequencing and proteomics, TCR sequencing was applied to the same patients as one of several integrated assays. Resected tumor tissue and uninvolved lung tissue described as non-adjacent to the tumor were contributed by each patient, with both tissues obtained from the same patient. In total, the ICON cohort was made up of approximately 140 surgical patients who had localized non-small cell lung cancer and whose tumors were resected. The paired tumor versus uninvolved lung comparison of immunoSEQ T-cell fraction included a few dozen patients. Results and caveats for the whole study, not just this receptor: Because assay coverage varied across patients depending on available tissue quantity, TCR sequencing was performed for only a subset of the cohort. Recurrence-free survival showed no association with tumor T-cell fraction from TCR sequencing (p = 0.61). Different pieces of the same tissue were used for different assays, so technical variation could not be separated from intratumor heterogeneity. TCR-derived T-cell fraction did not differ between the flow cytometry-defined immunotypes IM1 (good prognosis) and IM2 (poor prognosis). TCRbeta sequencing supported higher T cell infiltration in tumors than in uninvolved lung tissue, consistent with immunofluorescence CD3 counts.

The first patient joined ICON in 2016, and enrollment wrapped up when the last patient was enrolled in the second half of 2018. In a subcohort of approximately 78 patients, fresh tumor and matched uninvolved tissue were collected for in-depth immune analyses, with TCR sequencing among those analyses. No cell sorting was done, and TCR sequencing was instead run on DNA isolated from bulk tissue. The T-cell fraction in tumor and uninvolved lung tissue was provided by TCR sequencing with the immunoSEQ assay. The original pipeline was this. In the survival analysis, patients were divided into a high T-cell fraction group (upper tertile) and a low T-cell fraction group (lower two tertiles), and the two groups were compared using a log-rank test. A signed-rank test was used to test paired tumor versus uninvolved lung differences in T-cell fraction. The table comes from immuneACCESS by way of TCRdb, which keeps in-frame sequences with V and J called. Part of the clones is missing from these tables; in studies checked, under half for an unresolved V gene and the rest for unknown reasons. The D gene and trimming were derived from the DNA, and the V and J assignments and clone size from that table. This sample gives around 9,600 clones in total; 78% of them show up just once. Of the sample, approximately 9.9% is held by the ten largest clones.

Cut back by 5 bases and 6 bases, the V and J ends lie 17 bases apart. Including the terminal cysteine and phenylalanine, the CDR3 comprises 15 residues. The DNA shown is the 45-base CDR3, in frame from base 1. CDR1 and CDR2, looked up from the germline V gene, are SGHTA and FQGNSA. The source of this sequence is a human donor with non-small cell lung cancer. Material for sequencing was lung tumor tissue. Recombination linked TRBV7-2 to TRBJ2-1; TRBD1 might be the D gene, on 6 matching bases. This receptor has the CDR3 CASSPAPGTLNEQFF. The DNA reads as follows: TGTGCCAGCAGCCCAGCCCCGGGGACACTCAATGAGCAGTTCTTC.